This T cell receptor beta chain appears in the sequencing data of a study of shared clonotypes between healthy human individuals. Samples underwent the assay at deep level. Per the study methods: Without quality scores, immunoSEQ junctional reads could not be filtered like full-length reads. TCRdb's table, derived via immunoSEQ multiplex PCR, lists solely in-frame clones and lacks some. V and J calls and clone size are copied from that table; D and trimming were computed from the DNA. The sample lists about 710,000 clones; 72% were seen once. CDR1 is SGHRS and CDR2 is YFSETQ in the germline V gene. The CDR3 is 12 residues long. Trimming took 3 bases from V and 4 from J, leaving 7 bases between them.

The V and J genes are TRBV5-1 and TRBJ2-5; the D gene is possibly TRBD1 (5 bases). The sequencing sample was made of memory CD4+ T cells sorted from blood. Subset given: CD45RA-negative fraction. The receptor's source is a woman under 40 in good health. CDR3 residues: CASSWGSETQYF. CDR3 bases: TGCGCCAGCAGCTGGGGCTCAGAGACCCAGTACTTC.